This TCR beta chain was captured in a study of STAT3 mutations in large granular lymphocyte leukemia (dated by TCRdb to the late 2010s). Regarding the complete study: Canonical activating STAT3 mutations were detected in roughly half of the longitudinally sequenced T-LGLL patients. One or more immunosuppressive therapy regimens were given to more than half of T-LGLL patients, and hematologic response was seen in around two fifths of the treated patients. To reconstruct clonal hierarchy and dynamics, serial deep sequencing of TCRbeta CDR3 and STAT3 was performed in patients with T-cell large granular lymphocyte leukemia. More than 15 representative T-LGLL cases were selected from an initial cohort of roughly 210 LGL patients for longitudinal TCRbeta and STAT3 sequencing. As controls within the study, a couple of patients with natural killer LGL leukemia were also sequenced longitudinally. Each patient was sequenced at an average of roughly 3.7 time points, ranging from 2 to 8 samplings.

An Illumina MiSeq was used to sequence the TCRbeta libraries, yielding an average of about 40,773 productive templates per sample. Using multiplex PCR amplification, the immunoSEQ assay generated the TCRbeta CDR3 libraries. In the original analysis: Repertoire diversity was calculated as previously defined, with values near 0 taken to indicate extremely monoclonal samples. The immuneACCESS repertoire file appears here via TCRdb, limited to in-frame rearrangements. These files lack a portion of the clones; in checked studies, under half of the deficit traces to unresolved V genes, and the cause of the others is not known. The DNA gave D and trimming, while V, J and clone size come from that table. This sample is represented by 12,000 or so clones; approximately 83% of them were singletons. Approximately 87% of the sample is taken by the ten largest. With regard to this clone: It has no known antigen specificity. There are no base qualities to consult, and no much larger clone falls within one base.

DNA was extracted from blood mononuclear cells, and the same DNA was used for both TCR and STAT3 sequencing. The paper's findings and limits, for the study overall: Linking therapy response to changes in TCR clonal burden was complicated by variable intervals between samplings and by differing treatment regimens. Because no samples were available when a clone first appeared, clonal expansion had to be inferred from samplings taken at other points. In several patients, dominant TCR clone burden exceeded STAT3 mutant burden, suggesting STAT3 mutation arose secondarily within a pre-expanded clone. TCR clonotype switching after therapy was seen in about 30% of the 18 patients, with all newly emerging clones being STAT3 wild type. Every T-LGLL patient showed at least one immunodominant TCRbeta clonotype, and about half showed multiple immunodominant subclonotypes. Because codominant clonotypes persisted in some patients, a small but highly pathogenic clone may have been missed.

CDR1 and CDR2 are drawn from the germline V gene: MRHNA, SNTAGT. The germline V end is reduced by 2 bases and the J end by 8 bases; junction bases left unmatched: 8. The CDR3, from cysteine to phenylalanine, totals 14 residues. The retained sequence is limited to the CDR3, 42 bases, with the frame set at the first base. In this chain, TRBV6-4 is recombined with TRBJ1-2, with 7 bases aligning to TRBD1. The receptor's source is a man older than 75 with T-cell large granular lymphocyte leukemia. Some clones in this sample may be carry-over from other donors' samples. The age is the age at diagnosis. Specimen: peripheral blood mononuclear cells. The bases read TGTGCCAGCAGTGACGGTGGGATGACAGGGGGCTACACCTTC. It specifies CASSDGGMTGGYTF.